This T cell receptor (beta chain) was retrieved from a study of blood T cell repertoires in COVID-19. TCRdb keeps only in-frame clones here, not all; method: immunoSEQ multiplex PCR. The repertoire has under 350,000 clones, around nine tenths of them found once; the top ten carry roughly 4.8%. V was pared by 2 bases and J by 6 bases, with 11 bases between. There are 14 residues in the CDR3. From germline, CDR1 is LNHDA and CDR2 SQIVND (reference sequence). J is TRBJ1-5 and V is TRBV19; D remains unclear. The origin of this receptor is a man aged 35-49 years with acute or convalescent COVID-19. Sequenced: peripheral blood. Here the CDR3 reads CASSIIGSFQPQHF. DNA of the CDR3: TGTGCCAGTAGTATAATCGGGAGCTTTCAGCCCCAGCATTTT.